A single sample gave rise to the 3 T cell receptor beta chains below, sequenced in a study of human T cells and chemical hapten exposure. Described time point: pre-sensitization, week 0. Treatment in this sample: therapeutic diphenylcyclopropenone sensitization with weekly scalp DPC. Using its own MiXCR run on the RACE reads, TCRdb lists one record per CDR3 protein. The repertoire consists of approximately 260,000 distinct CDR3 sequences, with around 7.3% occurring once and the leading ten covering 1.2%. Sample: whole blood, taken in connection with sensitization to the hapten diphenylcyclopropenone (DPC). The receptors stem from a man aged 18 to 29 with alopecia areata. Some clones in this sample may be carry-over from other donors' samples.

A few counts support this clonotype. The chain recombines TRBV10-3 with TRBJ2-1; tentative D call: TRBD2 (5 bases). The germline V gene encodes CDR1 ENHRY and CDR2 SYGVKD. The V and J ends lost 8 bases and 7 bases respectively, with 9 bases between them. This CDR3 has 11 amino acids. Here the CDR3 reads CAIRTGNEQFF. CDR3 DNA: TGTGCCATCCGGACTGGAAATGAGCAGTTCTTC.

There are a few counts of this clonotype. The genes are TRBV6-5 and TRBJ2-3, with a possible D match to TRBD2 (6 bases). The germline CDR1 and CDR2 sequences are MNHEY and SVGAGI. V lost 0 bases, J lost 0 bases, and 10 bases lay in between. CDR3 size: 16 residues. CDR3 protein: CASSYSTSFSTDTQYF. CDR3 nucleotides: TGTGCCAGCAGTTACTCTACTAGCTTTAGCACAGATACGCAGTATTTT.

This chain joins TRBV4-1 and TRBJ2-3; D is perhaps TRBD2 (6 bases). The V gene lost 2 bases and the J gene lost 4 bases, with 16 bases spanning the gap. The CDR3 runs 16 residues. Looked up from germline, CDR1 is MGHRA and CDR2 is YSYEKL. CDR3 protein: CASSQLMTGEADTQYF. In DNA, the CDR3 is TGCGCCAGCAGCCAATTGATGACGGGGGAGGCAGATACGCAGTATTTT.